The rows below give T cell receptor beta chains drawn from one sample of a study of blood T cell repertoires in COVID-19. Assay: immunoSEQ multiplex PCR; the TCRdb copy retains only in-frame clones and omits some. The table includes approximately 280,000 clones, 75% to 95% detected once. The sequencing sample was made of peripheral blood. All receptors derive from a woman aged 30 to 39 with COVID-19, enrolled during active disease. The CDR3 runs from the conserved cysteine through the conserved F or W. Each record gives: CDR3 length, V gene, J gene, CDR3 protein.

>16|TRBV5-6|TRBJ2-7
CASSFSPWTGSYEQYF
>15|TRBV6-2/TRBV6-3|TRBJ1-5
CASSTKQGAAQPQHF
>14|TRBV2|TRBJ1-5
CASSGRGSNQPQHF
>14|TRBV28|TRBJ2-7
CASHDRGASYEQYF
>13|TRBV24-1|TRBJ2-2
CATKAANTGELFF
>17|TRBV4-1|TRBJ2-3
CASSQEQGDHSTDTQYF
>16|TRBV13|TRBJ1-4
CASSQTGGRANEKLFF
>15|TRBV11-2|TRBJ1-1
CASRGDTSKNTEAFF
>12|TRBV2|TRBJ2-7
CASRPPGVEQYF
>15|TRBV7-3|TRBJ2-1
CASSSGTSEYNEQFF
>15|TRBV11-1|TRBJ2-5
CASSLRRDQPKAQYF
>15|TRBV3-1/TRBV3-2|TRBJ2-2
CASSQGLAGTGELFF
>15|TRBV27|TRBJ2-7
CASSHPGTGTYEQYF
>13|TRBV10-3|TRBJ2-1
CAISDRGQDEQFF
>15|TRBV19|TRBJ1-5
CATEQTKAHGQPQHF
>17|TRBV11-3|TRBJ2-2
CASSGRWEGRSTGELFF
>14|TRBV14|TRBJ2-5
CASSLGTAYETQYF
>13|TRBV7-2|TRBJ1-1
CASSLAQGRSAFF
>15|TRBV5-4|TRBJ1-3
CASSSAQVSGNTIYF
>14|TRBV6-2/TRBV6-3|TRBJ1-5
CASTPKEAVQPQHF
>15|TRBV13|TRBJ1-1
CASSLRGRSNTEAFF
>13|TRBV7-3|TRBJ2-7
CASSLNSGAEQYF
>12|TRBV27|TRBJ1-4
CASSRTGLKLFF
>12|TRBV28|TRBJ2-7
CASRGTDYEQYF
>11|TRBV4-3|TRBJ2-3
CASSPRDTQYF
>15|TRBV19|TRBJ2-7
CASRPGGTGVYEQYF
>11|TRBV29-1|TRBJ2-5
CSVELRVAQYF
>21|TRBV19|TRBJ1-2
CASSWDETGGTGAHLNYGYTF
>15|TRBV6-5|TRBJ2-7
CASSYWEGSSYEQYF
>14|TRBV19|TRBJ2-7
CASSPGDGAYEQYF
>11|TRBV12-3/TRBV12-4|TRBJ2-5
CASSFKETQYF
>18|TRBV3-1/TRBV3-2|TRBJ1-3
CASSPVPGQVSDGNTIYF
>14|TRBV11-2|TRBJ2-2
CASSPGGGTGELFF
>16|TRBV3-1/TRBV3-2|TRBJ2-1
CASSQVRGQGANEQFF
>15|TRBV10-3|TRBJ2-1
CAISETRGHYNEQFF
>12|TRBV2|TRBJ1-1
CASRREYTEAFF
>17|TRBV7-2|TRBJ2-3
CASSLDLSSGLTDTQYF
>13|TRBV2|TRBJ2-1
CASMKLAYNEQFF
>16|TRBV9|TRBJ1-2
CASSVAGGGANYGYTF
>14|TRBV7-8|TRBJ2-1
CASNLDRGFLEQFF
>16|TRBV6-5|TRBJ2-1
CASSYPRGGPQREQFF
>15|TRBV7-2|TRBJ2-1
CASSPRTSSYNEQFF
>15|TRBV19|TRBJ2-3
CASRVGLAGTDTQYF
>14|TRBV19|TRBJ1-2
CASSITPRTGGYTF
>15|TRBV2|TRBJ1-5
CASSSRQGGNQPQHF
>14|TRBV4-1|TRBJ2-5
CASSQGQGLETQYF
>13|TRBV3-1/TRBV3-2|TRBJ1-5
CASSQGDNQPQHF
>14|TRBV28|TRBJ1-2
CASSTTGGIGGYTF
>13|TRBV6-5|TRBJ2-7
CASSSAASYEQYF